These 20 T cell receptor beta chains were all obtained from the same sample, sequenced in a study of cytomegalovirus exposure and HLA in healthy donors. 13 Jbeta primers and 60 Vbeta primers were used for the PCR. Clones were read by immunoSEQ multiplex PCR, and TCRdb kept only the in-frame ones, dropping some. The sample records more than 95,000 clones, around 60% being singletons. The sample was PBMCs. These TCRs come from a woman between 35 and 50 years old in good health and CMV-seropositive.

This rearrangement joins TRBV9 to TRBJ1-1; D unresolved. The germline V and J ends were trimmed by 3 bases and 4 bases, with 10 bases remaining between them. The germline gives CDR1 SGDLS, CDR2 YYNGEE. The CDR3 extends over 13 amino acids. CDR3 loop: CASSGRAGTEAFF. DNA for the CDR3: TGTGCCAGCAGCGGAAGGGCGGGCACTGAAGCTTTCTTT. Using reference TRBV9 and TRBJ1-1 for the parts outside the CDR3, the full variable domain is DSGVTQTPKHLITATGQRVTLRCSPRSGDLSVYWYQQSLDQGLQFLIQYYNGEERAKGNILERFSAQQFPDLHSELNLSSLELGDSALYFCASSGRAGTEAFFGQGTRLTVV.

The genes are TRBV2 and TRBJ1-4; weak D call: TRBD1 (6 bases). The CDR3 totals 13 residues. Per germline, CDR1 SNHLY and CDR2 FYNNEI. Trimming removed 4 bases from V and 6 bases from J, with 9 bases in between. The CDR3 is CASSGDTDEKLFF. CDR3 nucleotides: TGTGCCAGCAGTGGGGACACCGATGAAAAACTGTTTTTT.

This clone was observed once. The rearrangement links TRBV27 to TRBJ2-5, with 7 nucleotides matching TRBD2. The J call may be faulty, since TRBJ2-7 better matches the DNA end. This CDR3 has 13 residues. Germline CDR1 and CDR2: MNHEY and SMNVEV (reference sequence). DNA of the CDR3: TGTGCCAGCGGCCGGGGGGATAGTTACGAGCAGTACTTC. It yields the protein CASGRGDSYEQYF.

The chain employs TRBV4-2 and TRBJ2-7; 14 positions match TRBD2. V was clipped by 1 base and J by 4 bases; unmatched bases: 6. Germline V gene lookup returns CDR1 LGHNA and CDR2 YNFKEQ. This CDR3 is built from 17 residues. The CDR3 spells CASSQVGLAGVGYEQYF. CDR3 nucleotides: TGTGCCAGCAGCCAAGTGGGACTAGCGGGAGTGGGGTACGAGCAGTACTTC.

The count of this clone is one. The rearrangement uses TRBV28 and TRBJ1-1; D not certain. This CDR3 is 12 amino acids long. In germline, CDR1 is MDHEN, CDR2 SYDVKM. V shed 5 bases and J shed 0 bases, with 4 bases lying between them. The CDR3 reads CASSLMNTEAFF. The CDR3 bases are TGTGCCAGCAGTCTTATGAACACTGAAGCTTTCTTT.

The rearrangement uses TRBV6-5 and TRBJ1-1, with D hard to call. CDR3 size: 13 residues. Trimming shortened V by 3 bases and J by 1 base, and 6 bases separated the two germline ends. Per the germline V gene, CDR1 is MNHEY and CDR2 is SVGAGI. CDR3 in DNA: TGTGCCAGCAGTTATTTGGCGAACACTGAAGCTTTCTTT. Amino acids: CASSYLANTEAFF.

This clone was found a few times. The J gene is TRBJ2-5, the V gene TRBV29-1; 8 bases are a match to TRBD1. The J call may be in error: the DNA end matches TRBJ2-7 better. This CDR3 comprises 13 residues. The germline CDR1 and CDR2 sequences are SQVTM and ANQGSEA. CDR3 in amino acids: CSVGHRGVYEQYF. Written as DNA, the CDR3 is TGCAGCGTTGGCCACAGGGGGGTCTACGAGCAGTACTTC.

This chain connects TRBV11-2 to TRBJ2-7; maybe TRBD2 (5 bases). The ends were cut back, 1 base at V and 4 bases at J, with 8 bases in the middle. The V gene's germline CDR1 is SGHAT and CDR2 FQNNGV. The CDR3 sequence is 13 residues long. CDR3: CASSLADFYEQYF. Written as DNA, the CDR3 is TGTGCCAGCAGCTTAGCGGACTTTTACGAGCAGTACTTC.

The chain combines TRBV15 with TRBJ2-1; 7 bases are shared with TRBD2. This CDR3 has 17 residues. J was trimmed by 0 bases and V by 2 bases; bases with no gene match: 7. Germline values: CDR1 LNHNV, CDR2 YYDKDF (reference sequence). The CDR3 protein is CATSRHTSVSSYNEQFF. The CDR3 DNA is TGTGCCACCAGCAGACATACTAGCGTAAGCTCCTACAATGAGCAGTTCTTC.

The chain links TRBV2 to TRBJ2-2; 13 bases match TRBD2. This CDR3 spans 16 amino acids. V was clipped by 7 bases and J by 7 bases; unmatched bases: 9. CDR1 and CDR2 from the germline V gene are SNHLY and FYNNEI. CDR3 sequence: CASIGGLAGNNGELFF. As DNA, the CDR3 is TGTGCCAGCATTGGGGGACTAGCGGGAAATAACGGGGAGCTGTTTTTT.

V and J are TRBV29-1 and TRBJ2-1; D is undetermined. The germline V gene encodes CDR1 SQVTM and CDR2 ANQGSEA. V was clipped by 5 bases and J by 9 bases, with 14 bases between them. This CDR3 has 12 amino acids. CDR3 loop: CSVSGPSIEQFF. Written as DNA, the CDR3 is TGCAGCGTTTCAGGCCCCTCCATTGAGCAGTTCTTC.

This chain uses TRBV11-2 with TRBJ1-1; the D is unclear. The germline gives CDR1 SGHAT, CDR2 FQNNGV. V gave up 5 bases and J gave up 1 base, with 11 bases separating them. The CDR3 loop spans 14 amino acids. In DNA, the CDR3 is TGTGCCAGCAGCCTACAGATTGCGAACACTGAAGCTTTCTTT. Encoded protein: CASSLQIANTEAFF.

A word on this clone: At one of its ends the junction is not consistent with the germline gene, which may arise from a read error. This sequence joins TRBV9 and TRBJ2-7; maybe TRBD1 (6 bases). This CDR3 is 12 amino acids long. Germline V gene sequence: CDR1 SGDLS, CDR2 YYNGEE. CDR3 nucleotides: TGTGCCAGCAGCGTAGAAGGGGGAAGGATTGACTTC. Amino acid sequence: CASSVEGGRIDF.

The chain combines TRBV4-3 with TRBJ2-1; possibly TRBD2 for D (6 bases). There are 11 residues in the CDR3. V shed 5 bases and J shed 9 bases, with 8 bases lying between them. In germline, CDR1 is LGHNA, CDR2 YSLEER. DNA of the CDR3: TGCGCCAGCAGCTATAGCGGTGAGCAGTTCTTC. Protein sequence: CASSYSGEQFF.

V is TRBV15 and J is TRBJ2-6; TRBD2 matches 7 bases. Germline V gene data show CDR1 as LNHNV and CDR2 as YYDKDF (reference sequence). The V gene end was trimmed by 3 bases and the J gene end by 6 bases; junction bases not matched to a gene: 2. The CDR3 runs to 14 residues. DNA of the CDR3: TGTGCCACCAGCAGGGGGGGGGAGGCCAACGTCCTGACTTTC. It translates to CATSRGGEANVLTF. The variable domain in full, with the rest retrieved from reference TRBV15 and TRBJ2-6, is DAMVIQNPRYQVTQFGKPVTLSCSQTLNHNVMYWYQQKSSQAPKLLFHYYDKDFNNEADTPDNFQSRRPNTSFCFLDIRSPGLGDTAMYLCATSRGGEANVLTFGAGSRLTVL.

This clone was seen a few times. The chain combines TRBV6-5 with TRBJ2-5; D possibly corresponds to TRBD2 (6 bases). Judging by the DNA end, TRBJ2-7 fits better; the J call may be wrong. CDR3 size: 14 residues. Germline CDR1 is MNHEY and CDR2 is SVGAGI. Here the CDR3 DNA reads TGTGCCAGCAGACCCCGGGACTCCTCCTACGAGCAGTACTTC. Protein product: CASRPRDSSYEQYF.

This clone was recorded a few times. V gene TRBV7-3 combines with J gene TRBJ2-1; no firm D call. The CDR3 loop spans 15 amino acids. Trimming shortened V by 1 base and J by 3 bases, and 10 bases separated the two germline ends. From germline, CDR1 is SGHTA and CDR2 FQGTGA. Here the CDR3 reads CASSLIAADYNEQFF. The CDR3 region has the DNA TGTGCCAGCAGCTTAATAGCAGCCGACTACAATGAGCAGTTCTTC.

This chain uses TRBV7-9 with TRBJ1-1; maybe TRBD1 (5 bases). The CDR3 loop spans 12 amino acids. V was clipped by 1 base and J by 11 bases, with 11 bases between them. Germline values: CDR1 SEHNR, CDR2 FQNEAQ (reference sequence). The CDR3 loop reads CASSLGGGSAFF. The CDR3 DNA is TGTGCCAGCAGCTTAGGCGGGGGGTCGGCTTTCTTT.

The chain uses TRBV10-3 and TRBJ2-7, with 8 bases identical to TRBD1. V was pared by 5 bases and J by 3 bases, with 3 bases of the junction left unmatched. Germline values: CDR1 ENHRY, CDR2 SYGVKD. The CDR3 has 13 residues. Here the CDR3 reads CAISKDRVYEQYF. The CDR3 nucleotides read TGTGCCATCAGTAAGGACAGGGTCTACGAGCAGTACTTC.

The V and J genes are TRBV7-2 and TRBJ1-4; weak D call: TRBD1 (5 bases). Deletions cut 3 bases from V and 4 bases from J, with 15 bases between. The CDR3 extends over 16 amino acids. Germline CDR1 SGHTA, CDR2 FQGNSA. In DNA form, the CDR3 reads TGTGCCAGCAGCTTGGGGGGAAGGGGAGGTAATGAAAAACTGTTTTTT. Its translation: CASSLGGRGGNEKLFF.